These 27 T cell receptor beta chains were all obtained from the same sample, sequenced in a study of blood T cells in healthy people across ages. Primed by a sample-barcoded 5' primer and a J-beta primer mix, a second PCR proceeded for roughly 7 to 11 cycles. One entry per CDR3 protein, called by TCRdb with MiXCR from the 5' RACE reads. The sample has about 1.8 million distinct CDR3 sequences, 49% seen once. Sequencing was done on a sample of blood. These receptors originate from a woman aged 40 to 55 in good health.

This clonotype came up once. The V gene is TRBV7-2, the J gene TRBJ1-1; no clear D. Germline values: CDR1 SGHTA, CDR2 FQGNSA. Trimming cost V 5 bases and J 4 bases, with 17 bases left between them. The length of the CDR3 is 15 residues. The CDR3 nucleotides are TGTGCCAGCAGCCGCCAGCGGGGAGGCGGCACTGAAGCTTTCTTT. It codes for CASSRQRGGGTEAFF.

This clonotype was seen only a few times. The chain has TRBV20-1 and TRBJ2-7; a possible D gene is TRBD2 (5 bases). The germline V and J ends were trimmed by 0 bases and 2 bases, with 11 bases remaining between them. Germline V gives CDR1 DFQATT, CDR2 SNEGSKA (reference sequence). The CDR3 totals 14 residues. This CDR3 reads CSARDPSGAYEQYF. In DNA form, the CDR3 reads TGCAGTGCTAGAGATCCCAGCGGAGCCTACGAGCAGTACTTC.

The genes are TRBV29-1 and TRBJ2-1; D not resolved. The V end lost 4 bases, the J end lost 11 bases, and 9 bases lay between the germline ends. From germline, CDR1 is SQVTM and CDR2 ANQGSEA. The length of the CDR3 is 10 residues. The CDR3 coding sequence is TGCAGCGTTGCCCAGAATAAGCAGTTCTTC. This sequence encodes CSVAQNKQFF.

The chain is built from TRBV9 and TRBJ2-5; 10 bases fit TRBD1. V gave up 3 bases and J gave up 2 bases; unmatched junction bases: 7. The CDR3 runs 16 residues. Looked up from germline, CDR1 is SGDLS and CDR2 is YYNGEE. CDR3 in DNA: TGTGCCAGCAGCGCGGGACAGGGGCTGTCACAAGAGACCCAGTACTTC. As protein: CASSAGQGLSQETQYF. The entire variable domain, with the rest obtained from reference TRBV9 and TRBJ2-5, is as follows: DSGVTQTPKHLITATGQRVTLRCSPRSGDLSVYWYQQSLDQGLQFLIQYYNGEERAKGNILERFSAQQFPDLHSELNLSSLELGDSALYFCASSAGQGLSQETQYFGPGTRLLVL.

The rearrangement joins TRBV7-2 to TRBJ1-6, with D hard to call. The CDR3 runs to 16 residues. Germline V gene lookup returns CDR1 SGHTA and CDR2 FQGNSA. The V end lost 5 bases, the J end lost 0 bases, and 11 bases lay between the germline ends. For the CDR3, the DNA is TGTGCCAGCAGCCCAAATTTGGACTCCTATAATTCACCCCTCCACTTT. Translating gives CASSPNLDSYNSPLHF.

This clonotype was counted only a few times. CDR3 sequence (DNA): TGTGTCTCGACCCCGCGGCTTGGACAGGGTTTCTATGGCTACACCTTC. Its translation: CVSTPRLGQGFYGYTF. The chain employs TRBV6-5 and TRBJ1-2, with 8 nucleotides matching TRBD1. The CDR3 length is 16 residues. Germline CDR1 is MNHEY and CDR2 is SVGAGI.

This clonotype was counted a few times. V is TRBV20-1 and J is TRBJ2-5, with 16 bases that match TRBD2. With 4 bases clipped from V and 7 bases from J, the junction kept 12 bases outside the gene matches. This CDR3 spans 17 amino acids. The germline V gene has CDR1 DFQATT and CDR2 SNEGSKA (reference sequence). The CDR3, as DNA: TGCAGTGCTAAAGACCTCGGGACTAGCGGGGGGGCAGGGACCCAGTACTTC. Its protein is CSAKDLGTSGGAGTQYF.

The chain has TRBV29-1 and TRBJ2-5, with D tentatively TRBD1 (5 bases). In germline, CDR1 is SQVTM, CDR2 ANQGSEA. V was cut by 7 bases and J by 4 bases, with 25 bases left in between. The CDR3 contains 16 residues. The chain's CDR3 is CSADAMTAGRTETQYF. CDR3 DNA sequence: TGCAGCGCTGATGCGATGACAGCCGGACGTACAGAGACCCAGTACTTC.

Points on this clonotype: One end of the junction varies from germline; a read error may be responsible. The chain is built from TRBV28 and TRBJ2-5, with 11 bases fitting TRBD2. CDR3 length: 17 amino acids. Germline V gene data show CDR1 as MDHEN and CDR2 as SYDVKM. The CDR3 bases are TGTGCCAACAGTTCCTTCAGCGGGACTAGCGGACAAGAGACCCAGTACTTC. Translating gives CANSSFSGTSGQETQYF. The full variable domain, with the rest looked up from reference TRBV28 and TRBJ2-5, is DVKVTQSSRYLVKRTGEKVFLECVQDMDHENMFWYRQDPGLGLRLIYFSYDVKMKEKGDIPEGYSVSREKKERFSLILESASTNQTSMYLCANSSFSGTSGQETQYFGPGTRLLVL.

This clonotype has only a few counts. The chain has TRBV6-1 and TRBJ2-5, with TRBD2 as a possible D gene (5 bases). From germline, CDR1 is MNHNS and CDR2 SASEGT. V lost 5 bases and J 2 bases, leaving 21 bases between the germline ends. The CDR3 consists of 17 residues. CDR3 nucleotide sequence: TGTGCCAGCAGTCTCGGCTTTGGTCGGGGTTTTCAAGAGACCCAGTACTTC. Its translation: CASSLGFGRGFQETQYF.

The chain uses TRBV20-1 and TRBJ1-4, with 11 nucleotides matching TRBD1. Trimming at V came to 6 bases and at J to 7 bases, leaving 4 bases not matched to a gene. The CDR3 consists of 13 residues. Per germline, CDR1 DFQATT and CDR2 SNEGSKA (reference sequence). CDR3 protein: CSAGGQGVEKLFF. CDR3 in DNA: TGCAGTGCCGGGGGACAGGGGGTTGAAAAACTGTTTTTT.

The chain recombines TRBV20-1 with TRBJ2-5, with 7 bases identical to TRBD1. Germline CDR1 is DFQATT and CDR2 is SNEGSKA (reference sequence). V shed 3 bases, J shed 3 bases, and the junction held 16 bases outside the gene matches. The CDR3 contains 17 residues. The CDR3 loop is CSASRSGTAREKETQYF. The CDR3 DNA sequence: TGCAGTGCTAGTAGGTCCGGGACAGCGAGAGAAAAAGAGACCCAGTACTTC.

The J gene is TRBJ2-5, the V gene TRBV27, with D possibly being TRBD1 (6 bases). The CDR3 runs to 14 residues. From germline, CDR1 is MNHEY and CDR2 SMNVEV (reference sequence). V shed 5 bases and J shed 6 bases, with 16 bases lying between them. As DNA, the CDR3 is TGTGCCAGCAGTCAATACAGGGAATGGAAGACCCAGTACTTC. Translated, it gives CASSQYREWKTQYF.

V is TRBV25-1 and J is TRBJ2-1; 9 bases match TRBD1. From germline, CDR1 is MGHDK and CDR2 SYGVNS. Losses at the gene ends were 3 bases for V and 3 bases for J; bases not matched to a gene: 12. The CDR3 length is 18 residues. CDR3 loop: CASSEPLGDRDNYNEQFF. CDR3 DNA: TGTGCCAGCAGTGAGCCCCTCGGGGACAGGGACAACTACAATGAGCAGTTCTTC.

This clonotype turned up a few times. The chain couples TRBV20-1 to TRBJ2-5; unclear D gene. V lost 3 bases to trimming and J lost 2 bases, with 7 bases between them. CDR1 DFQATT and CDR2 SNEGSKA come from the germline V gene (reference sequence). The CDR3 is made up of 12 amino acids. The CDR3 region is CSASRKQETQYF. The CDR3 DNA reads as TGCAGTGCTAGCCGGAAGCAAGAGACCCAGTACTTC.

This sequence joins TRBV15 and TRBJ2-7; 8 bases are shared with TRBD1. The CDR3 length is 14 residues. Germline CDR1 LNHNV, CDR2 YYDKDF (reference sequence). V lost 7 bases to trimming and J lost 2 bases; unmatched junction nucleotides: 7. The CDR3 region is CATKRGQGAYEQYF. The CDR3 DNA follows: TGTGCCACCAAGAGAGGACAGGGAGCCTACGAGCAGTACTTC.

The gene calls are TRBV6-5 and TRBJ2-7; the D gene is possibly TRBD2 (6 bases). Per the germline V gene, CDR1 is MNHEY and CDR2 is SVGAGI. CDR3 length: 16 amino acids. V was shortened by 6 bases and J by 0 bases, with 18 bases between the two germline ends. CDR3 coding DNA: TGTGCCAGCAGCCAGGGACTCACTGCCAGCTCCTACGAGCAGTACTTC. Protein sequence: CASSQGLTASSYEQYF.

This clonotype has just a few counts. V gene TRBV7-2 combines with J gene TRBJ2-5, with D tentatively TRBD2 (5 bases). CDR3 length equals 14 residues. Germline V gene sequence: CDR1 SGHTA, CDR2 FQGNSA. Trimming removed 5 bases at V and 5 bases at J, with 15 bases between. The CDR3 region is CASSGSVWEETQYF. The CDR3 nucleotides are TGTGCCAGCAGCGGAAGTGTTTGGGAGGAGACCCAGTACTTC.

CDR3 coding DNA: TGTGCCAGCAGCCAACGCGGACTAGCGGGGGGCCTTATCTACGAGCAGTACTTC. It is translated as CASSQRGLAGGLIYEQYF. The rearrangement uses TRBV3-1 and TRBJ2-5; 14 bases match TRBD2. The assigned J gene may be wrong: the sequence end matches TRBJ2-7 better. Germline-derived CDR1 and CDR2 are LGHDT and YNNKEL (reference sequence). This CDR3 region has 18 residues.

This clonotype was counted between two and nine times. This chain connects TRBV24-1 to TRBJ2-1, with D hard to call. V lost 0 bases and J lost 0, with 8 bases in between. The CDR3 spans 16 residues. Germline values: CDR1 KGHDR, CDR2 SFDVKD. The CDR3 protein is CATSDLNGSSYNEQFF. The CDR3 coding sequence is TGTGCCACCAGTGATTTGAACGGTAGCTCCTACAATGAGCAGTTCTTC.

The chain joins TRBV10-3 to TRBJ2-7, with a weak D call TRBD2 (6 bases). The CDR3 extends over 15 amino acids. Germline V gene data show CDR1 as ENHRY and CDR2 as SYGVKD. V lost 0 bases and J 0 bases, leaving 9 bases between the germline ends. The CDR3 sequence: CAISESGGTSYEQYF. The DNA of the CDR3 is TGTGCCATCAGTGAGTCGGGGGGAACCTCCTACGAGCAGTACTTC.

CDR3 in amino acids: CASSEARQETQYF. CDR3 DNA: TGTGCCAGCAGTGAAGCTCGCCAAGAGACCCAGTACTTC. The V call is TRBV2, the J call TRBJ2-5; D unclear. Per germline, CDR1 SNHLY and CDR2 FYNNEI. V was clipped by 0 bases and J by 1 base, with 3 bases between them. The CDR3 runs to 13 residues.

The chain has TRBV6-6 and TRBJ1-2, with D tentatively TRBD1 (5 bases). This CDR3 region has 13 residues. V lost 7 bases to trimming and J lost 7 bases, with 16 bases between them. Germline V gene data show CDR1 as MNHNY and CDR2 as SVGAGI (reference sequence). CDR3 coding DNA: TGTGCCAGCACTCCACTTTTCGGGGCTGGCTACACCTTC. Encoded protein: CASTPLFGAGYTF.

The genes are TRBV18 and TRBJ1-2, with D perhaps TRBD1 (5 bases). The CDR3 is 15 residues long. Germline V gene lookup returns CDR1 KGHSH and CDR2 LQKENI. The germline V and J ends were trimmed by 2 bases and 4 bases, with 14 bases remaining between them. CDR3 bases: TGTGCCAGCTCACCAAAGCGGGACGCCGTCTATGGCTACACCTTC. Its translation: CASSPKRDAVYGYTF.

The CDR3, as DNA: TGTGCCAGCAGTCCGTTCGGGAGGGGGACCTACAATGAGCAGTTCTTC. This gives the protein CASSPFGRGTYNEQFF. The genes are TRBV6-2 or TRBV6-3 and TRBJ2-1; 8 nucleotides match TRBD2. V dropped 5 bases and J dropped 2; count of bases not matched to a gene: 8. Germline loops: CDR1 MNHEY, CDR2 SVGEGT. The CDR3 contains 16 residues.

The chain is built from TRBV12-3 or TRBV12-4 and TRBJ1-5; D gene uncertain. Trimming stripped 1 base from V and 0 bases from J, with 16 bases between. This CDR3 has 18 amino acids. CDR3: CASSLVGNHKFSNQPQHF. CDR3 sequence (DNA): TGTGCCAGCAGTTTAGTGGGGAATCATAAGTTTAGCAATCAGCCCCAGCATTTT.

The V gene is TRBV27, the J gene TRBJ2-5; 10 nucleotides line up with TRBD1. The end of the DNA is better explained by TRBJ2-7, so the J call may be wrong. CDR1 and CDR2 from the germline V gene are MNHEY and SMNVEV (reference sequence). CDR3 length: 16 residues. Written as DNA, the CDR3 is TGTGCCAGCAGTAGAGGCTTTGGGACAGGGGCCTGCGAGCAGTACTTC. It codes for CASSRGFGTGACEQYF.